This TCR beta chain was identified in a study of blood T cell repertoires in COVID-19. Across the whole study: Sample material is recorded as cDNA or gDNA derived from T cells, B-cell-depleted T cells, or PBMCs.

In the original workflow: Reference gene primer amplification gave estimated nucleated cell counts. Profiled with immunoSEQ multiplex PCR; TCRdb holds only in-frame clones, not every one. The V and J calls and the clone size are those of that table, but D and trimming were determined from the DNA. Found here are about 100,000 clones, around 88% of them singletons; the top ten hold 4.5% to 6.5%. This CDR3 has 16 amino acids. The J segment lost 7 bases and the V segment lost 2 bases, leaving 3 bases of the junction unmatched. Germline values: CDR1 KGHDR, CDR2 SFDVKD. The sequence derives from a human donor in a cohort sampled during active COVID-19. The sample consisted of peripheral blood. The chain links TRBV24-1 to TRBJ2-1, with TRBD2 identical over 14 bases. In DNA form, the CDR3 reads TGTGCCACCAGTGATTACGGGACTAGCGGGAGAAATGAGCAGTTCTTC. Translating it yields CATSDYGTSGRNEQFF.